Each of the 4 T cell receptor beta chains below was sequenced from the same sample in a study of blood T cells in healthy people across ages. With a J-beta primer mix and a sample-barcoded 5' primer, a second PCR ran about 7 to 12 cycles. TCRdb processed the 5' RACE reads anew with MiXCR; each CDR3 protein has one entry. Of about 680,000 distinct CDR3 sequences listed, 49% are singletons. Material for sequencing was blood. Every receptor here comes from a woman aged 60 to 75 in good health.

The V and J genes are TRBV3-1 and TRBJ2-1, with D unresolved. The germline V gene has CDR1 LGHDT and CDR2 YNNKEL (reference sequence). V was shortened by 1 base and J by 0 bases, with 10 bases between the two germline ends. The CDR3 extends over 16 amino acids. The CDR3 nucleotides are TGTGCCAGCAGCCAAGCAGGTTTTAGCTCCTACAATGAGCAGTTCTTC. It yields the protein CASSQAGFSSYNEQFF.

The chain has TRBV20-1 and TRBJ2-3, with D perhaps TRBD2 (5 bases). CDR3 length: 10 residues. V shed 6 bases and J shed 9 bases, with 10 bases lying between them. Germline values: CDR1 DFQATT, CDR2 SNEGSKA (reference sequence). CDR3 protein: CSARRSTQYF. Written as DNA, the CDR3 is TGCAGTGCCAGGAGGTCGACGCAGTATTTT.

The gene calls are TRBV20-1 and TRBJ2-7; D possibly matches TRBD1 or TRBD2 (5 bases each). The germline V and J ends were trimmed by 4 bases and 2 bases, with 9 bases remaining between them. The germline CDR1 and CDR2 sequences are DFQATT and SNEGSKA (reference sequence). The CDR3 extends over 12 amino acids. This CDR3 is CSAKGRAYEQYF. The CDR3 DNA sequence: TGCAGTGCTAAGGGGAGAGCCTACGAGCAGTACTTC.

The CDR3 region is CASSFWGDRDGYTF. The CDR3 DNA is TGTGCCAGCAGTTTCTGGGGGGATCGGGATGGCTACACCTTC. The J gene is TRBJ1-2, the V gene TRBV27; D perhaps matches TRBD1 (5 bases). Deletions cut 3 bases from V and 6 bases from J, with 14 bases between. Per germline, CDR1 MNHEY and CDR2 SMNVEV (reference sequence). The CDR3 runs 14 residues.